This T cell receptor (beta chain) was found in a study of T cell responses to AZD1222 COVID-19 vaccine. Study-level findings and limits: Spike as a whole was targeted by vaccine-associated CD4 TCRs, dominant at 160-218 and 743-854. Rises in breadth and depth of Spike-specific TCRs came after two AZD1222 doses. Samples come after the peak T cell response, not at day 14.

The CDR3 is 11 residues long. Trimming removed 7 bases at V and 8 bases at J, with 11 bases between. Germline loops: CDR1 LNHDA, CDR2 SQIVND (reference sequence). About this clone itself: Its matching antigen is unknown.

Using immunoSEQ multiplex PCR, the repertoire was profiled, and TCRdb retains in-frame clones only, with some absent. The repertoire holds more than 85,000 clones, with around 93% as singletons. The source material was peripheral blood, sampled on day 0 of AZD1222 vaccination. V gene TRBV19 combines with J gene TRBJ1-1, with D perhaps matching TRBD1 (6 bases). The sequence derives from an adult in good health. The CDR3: CASTNGQEAFF. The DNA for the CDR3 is TGTGCCAGTACCAATGGACAGGAAGCTTTCTTT.